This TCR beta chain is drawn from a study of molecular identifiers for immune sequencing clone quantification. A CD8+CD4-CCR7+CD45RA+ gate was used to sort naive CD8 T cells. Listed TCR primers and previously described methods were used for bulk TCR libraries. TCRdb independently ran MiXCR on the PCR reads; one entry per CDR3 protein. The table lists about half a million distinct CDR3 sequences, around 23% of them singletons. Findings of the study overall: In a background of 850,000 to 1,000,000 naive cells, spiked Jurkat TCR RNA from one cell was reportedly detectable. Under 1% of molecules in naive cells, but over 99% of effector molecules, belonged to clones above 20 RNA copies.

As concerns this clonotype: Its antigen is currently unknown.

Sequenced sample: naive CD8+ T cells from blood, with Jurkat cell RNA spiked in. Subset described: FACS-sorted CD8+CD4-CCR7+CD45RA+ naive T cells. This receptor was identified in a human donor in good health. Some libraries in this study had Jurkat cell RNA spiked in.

CDR3 DNA: TGTGCCAGCAGCTTTAGCGCGGACAATGAGCAGTTCTTC. It encodes CASSFSADNEQFF. The J gene is TRBJ2-1, the V gene TRBV7-6; weak D call: TRBD2 (5 bases). The V end lost 3 bases, the J end lost 5 bases, and 8 bases lay between the germline ends. Germline values: CDR1 SGHVS, CDR2 FNYEAQ. The CDR3 totals 13 residues.